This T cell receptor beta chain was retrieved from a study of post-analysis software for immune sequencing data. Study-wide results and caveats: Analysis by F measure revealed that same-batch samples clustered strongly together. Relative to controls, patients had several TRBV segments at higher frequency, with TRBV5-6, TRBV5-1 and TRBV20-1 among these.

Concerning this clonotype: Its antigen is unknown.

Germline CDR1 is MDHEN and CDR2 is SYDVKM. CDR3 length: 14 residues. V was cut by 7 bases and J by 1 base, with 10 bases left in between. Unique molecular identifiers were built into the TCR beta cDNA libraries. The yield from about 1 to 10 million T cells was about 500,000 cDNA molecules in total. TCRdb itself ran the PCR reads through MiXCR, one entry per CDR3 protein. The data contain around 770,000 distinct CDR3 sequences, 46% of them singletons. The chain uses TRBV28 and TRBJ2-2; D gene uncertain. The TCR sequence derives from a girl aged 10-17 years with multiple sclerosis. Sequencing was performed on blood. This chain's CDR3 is CASIIAGNTGELFF. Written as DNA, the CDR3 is TGTGCCAGCATTATCGCCGGGAACACCGGGGAGCTGTTTTTT.